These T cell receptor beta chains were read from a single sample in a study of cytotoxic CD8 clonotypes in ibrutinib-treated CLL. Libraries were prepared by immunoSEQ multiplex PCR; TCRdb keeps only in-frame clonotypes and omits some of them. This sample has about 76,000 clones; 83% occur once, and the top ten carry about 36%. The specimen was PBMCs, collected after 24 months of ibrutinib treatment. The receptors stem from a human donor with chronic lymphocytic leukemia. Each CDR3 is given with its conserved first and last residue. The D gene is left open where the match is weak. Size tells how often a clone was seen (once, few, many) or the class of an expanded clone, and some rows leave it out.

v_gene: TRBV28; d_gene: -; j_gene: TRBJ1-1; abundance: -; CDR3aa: CASSFWAGNTEAFF; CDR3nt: TGTGCCAGCAGTTTTTGGGCGGGAAACACTGAAGCTTTCTTT
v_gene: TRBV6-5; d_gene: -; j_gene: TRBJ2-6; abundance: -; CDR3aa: CASTGLSGANVLTF; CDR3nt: TGTGCCAGCACGGGACTCTCTGGGGCCAACGTCCTGACTTTC
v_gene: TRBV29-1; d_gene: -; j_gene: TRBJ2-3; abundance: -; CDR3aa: CSVLTQSTDTQYF; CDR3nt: TGCAGCGTTCTGACCCAGAGCACAGATACGCAGTATTTT
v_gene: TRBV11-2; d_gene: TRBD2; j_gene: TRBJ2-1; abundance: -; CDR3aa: CASSLDLGGRRYNEQFF; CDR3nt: TGTGCCAGCAGCTTAGATCTAGGCGGGAGGAGGTACAATGAGCAGTTCTTC
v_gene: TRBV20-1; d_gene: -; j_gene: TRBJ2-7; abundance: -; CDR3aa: CSAKWTSEQYF; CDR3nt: TGCAGTGCTAAGTGGACCAGCGAGCAGTACTTC
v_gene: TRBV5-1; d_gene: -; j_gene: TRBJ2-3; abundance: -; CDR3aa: CASSFTDTQYF; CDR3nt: TGCGCCAGCAGCTTCACAGATACGCAGTATTTT
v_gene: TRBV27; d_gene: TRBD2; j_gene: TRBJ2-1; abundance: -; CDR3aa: CASSTKTGTTYNEQFF; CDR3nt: TGTGCCAGCAGCACAAAGACCGGGACTACCTACAATGAGCAGTTCTTC
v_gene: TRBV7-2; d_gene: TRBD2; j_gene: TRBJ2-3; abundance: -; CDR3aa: CASSTGLATSTDTQYF; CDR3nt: TGTGCCAGCAGCACAGGACTAGCAACTAGCACAGATACGCAGTATTTT
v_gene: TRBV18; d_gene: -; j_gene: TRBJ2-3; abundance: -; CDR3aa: CASSPKLGQSTDTQYF; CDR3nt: TGTGCCAGCTCACCAAAGCTCGGGCAAAGCACAGATACGCAGTATTTT
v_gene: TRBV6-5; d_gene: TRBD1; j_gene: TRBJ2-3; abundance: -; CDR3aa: CASKADRGTDTQYF; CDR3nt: TGTGCCAGCAAAGCGGACAGGGGGACAGATACGCAGTATTTT
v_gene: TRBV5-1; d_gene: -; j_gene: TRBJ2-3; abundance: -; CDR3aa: CASSLGLNTDTQYF; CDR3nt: TGCGCCAGCAGCTTGGGACTCAACACAGATACGCAGTATTTT
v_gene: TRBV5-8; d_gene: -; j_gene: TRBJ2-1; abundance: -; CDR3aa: CASSDNYEGFGNEQFF; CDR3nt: TGTGCCAGCAGCGATAACTACGAGGGCTTCGGCAATGAGCAGTTCTTC
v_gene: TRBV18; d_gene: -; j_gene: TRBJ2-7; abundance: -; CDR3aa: CASSPPGQGIYEQYF; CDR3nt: TGTGCCAGCTCTCCTCCGGGACAAGGAATCTACGAGCAGTACTTC
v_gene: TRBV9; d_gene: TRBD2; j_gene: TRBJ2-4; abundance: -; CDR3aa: CASSVGSSGSGENIQYF; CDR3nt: TGTGCCAGCAGCGTAGGATCGAGCGGGAGCGGGGAAAACATTCAGTACTTC
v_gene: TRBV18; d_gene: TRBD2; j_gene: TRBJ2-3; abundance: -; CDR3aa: CASSPGTSGSADTQYF; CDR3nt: TGTGCCAGCTCACCCGGGACTAGCGGGAGTGCAGATACGCAGTATTTT
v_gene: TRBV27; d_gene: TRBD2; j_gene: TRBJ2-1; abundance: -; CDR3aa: CASSLRLAESSYNEQFF; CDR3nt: TGTGCCAGCAGTCTCCGACTAGCGGAGAGCTCCTACAATGAGCAGTTCTTC
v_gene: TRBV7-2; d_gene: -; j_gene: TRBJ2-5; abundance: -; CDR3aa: CASSYRGGGMTQYF; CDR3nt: TGTGCCAGCAGCTACCGAGGAGGGGGTATGACCCAGTACTTC
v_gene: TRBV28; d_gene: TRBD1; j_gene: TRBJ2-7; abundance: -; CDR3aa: CASSLYLVGDRGGYEQYF; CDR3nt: TGTGCCAGCAGTTTATACTTGGTAGGGGACAGGGGAGGGTACGAGCAGTACTTC
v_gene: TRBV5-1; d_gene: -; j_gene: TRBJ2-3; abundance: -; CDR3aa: CASSPNGDLSTDTQYF; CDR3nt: TGCGCCAGCAGCCCGAATGGCGATCTCAGCACAGATACGCAGTATTTT
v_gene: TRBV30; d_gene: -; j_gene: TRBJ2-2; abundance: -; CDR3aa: CAWDDIANTGELFF; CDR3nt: TGTGCCTGGGACGACATAGCGAACACCGGGGAGCTGTTTTTT
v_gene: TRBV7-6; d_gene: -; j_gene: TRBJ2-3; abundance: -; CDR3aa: CASSLLTDTQYF; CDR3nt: TGTGCCAGCAGCTTACTCACAGATACGCAGTATTTT
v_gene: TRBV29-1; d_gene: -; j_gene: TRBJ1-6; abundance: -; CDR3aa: CSVRQDLNSPLHF; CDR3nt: TGCAGCGTACGACAGGACCTAAATTCACCCCTCCACTTT
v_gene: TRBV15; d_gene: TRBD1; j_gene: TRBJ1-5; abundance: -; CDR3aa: CATSRDAPGQGAPLSNQPQHF; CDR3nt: TGTGCCACCAGCAGAGATGCCCCCGGACAGGGGGCCCCTTTGAGCAATCAGCCCCAGCATTTT
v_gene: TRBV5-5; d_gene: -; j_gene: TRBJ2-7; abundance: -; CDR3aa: CASSPGRLMGTTYEQYF; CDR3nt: TGTGCCAGCAGCCCAGGGAGGTTGATGGGGACGACCTACGAGCAGTACTTC
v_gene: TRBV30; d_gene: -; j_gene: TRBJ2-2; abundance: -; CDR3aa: CAWSSTGELFF; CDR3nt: TGTGCCTGGAGCTCTACCGGGGAGCTGTTTTTT
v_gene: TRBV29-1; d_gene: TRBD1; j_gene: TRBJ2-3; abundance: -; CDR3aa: CSVTWDRRGTDTQYF; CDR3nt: TGCAGCGTGACCTGGGACAGGAGGGGCACAGATACGCAGTATTTT
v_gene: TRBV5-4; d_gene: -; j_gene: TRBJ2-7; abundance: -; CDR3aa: CASSALTQPYEQYF; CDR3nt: TGTGCCAGCAGCGCTTTGACCCAGCCCTACGAGCAGTACTTC
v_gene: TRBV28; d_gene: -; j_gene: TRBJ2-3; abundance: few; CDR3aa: CASSLRLAISTDTQYF; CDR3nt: TGTGCCAGCAGTTTGAGGCTAGCGATCAGCACAGATACGCAGTATTTT
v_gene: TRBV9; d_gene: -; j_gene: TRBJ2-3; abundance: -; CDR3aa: CASTHEAAGHTDTQYF; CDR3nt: TGTGCCAGCACCCATGAGGCGGCAGGCCACACAGATACGCAGTATTTT
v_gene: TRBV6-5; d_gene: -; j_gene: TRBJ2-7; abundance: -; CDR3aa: CASSYGTSYEQYF; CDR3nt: TGTGCCAGCAGTTATGGGACTTCCTACGAGCAGTACTTC
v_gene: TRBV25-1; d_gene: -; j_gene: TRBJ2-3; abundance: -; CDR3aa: CASSESWSTRSTDTQYF; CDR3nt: TGTGCCAGCAGTGAATCTTGGAGCACCCGGAGCACAGATACGCAGTATTTT
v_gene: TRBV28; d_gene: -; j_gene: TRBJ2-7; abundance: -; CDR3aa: CASSSGAGLRYEQYF; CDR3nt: TGTGCCAGCAGTTCGGGCGCAGGCTTGAGGTACGAGCAGTACTTC
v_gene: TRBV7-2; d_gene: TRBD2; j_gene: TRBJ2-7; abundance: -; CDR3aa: CASSLISGSRTEQYF; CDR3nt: TGTGCCAGCAGCTTAATTAGCGGGAGCCGGACCGAGCAGTACTTC
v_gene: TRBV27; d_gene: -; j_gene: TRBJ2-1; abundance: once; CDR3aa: CASSLFGRSSYNEQFF; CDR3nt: TGTGCCAGCAGTTTATTCGGACGGAGCTCCTACAATGAGCAGTTCTTC
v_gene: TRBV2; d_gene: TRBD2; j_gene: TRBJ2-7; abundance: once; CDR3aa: CASSFNLGTSGRVEYEQYF; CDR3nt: TGTGCCAGCAGCTTTAATTTGGGGACTAGCGGGAGAGTGGAGTACGAGCAGTACTTC
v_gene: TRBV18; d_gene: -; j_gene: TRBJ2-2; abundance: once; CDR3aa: CASSPWGQNTGELFF; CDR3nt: TGTGCCAGCTCACCATGGGGCCAAAACACCGGGGAGCTGTTTTTT
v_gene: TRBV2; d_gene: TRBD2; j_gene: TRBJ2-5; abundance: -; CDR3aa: CASSELVGGHQYF; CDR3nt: TGTGCCAGCAGTGAATTGGTGGGAGGGCACCAGTACTTC
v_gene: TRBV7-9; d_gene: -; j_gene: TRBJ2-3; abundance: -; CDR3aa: CASSLALGTDTQYF; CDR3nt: TGTGCCAGCAGCTTAGCGCTGGGCACAGATACGCAGTATTTT
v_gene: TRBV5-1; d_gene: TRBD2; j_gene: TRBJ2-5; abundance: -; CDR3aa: CASSLGAGVVETQYF; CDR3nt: TGCGCCAGCAGCTTGGGAGCGGGAGTTGTGGAGACCCAGTACTTC
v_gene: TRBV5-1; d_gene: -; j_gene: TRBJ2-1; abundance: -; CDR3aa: CASSLAGTDYNEQFF; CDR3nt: TGCGCCAGCAGCTTGGCCGGGACGGATTACAATGAGCAGTTCTTC
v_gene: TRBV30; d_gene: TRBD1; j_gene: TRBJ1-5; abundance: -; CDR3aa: CAWSVGGPYGNQPQHF; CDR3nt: TGTGCCTGGAGTGTAGGGGGCCCATACGGCAATCAGCCCCAGCATTTT
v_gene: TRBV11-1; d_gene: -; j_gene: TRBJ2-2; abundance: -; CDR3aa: CASSPGAGTGELFF; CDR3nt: TGTGCCAGCAGCCCGGGGGCGGGCACCGGGGAGCTGTTTTTT
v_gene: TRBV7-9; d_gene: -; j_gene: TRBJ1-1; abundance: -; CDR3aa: CASSLTRTEAFF; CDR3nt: TGTGCCAGCAGCCTAACCCGCACTGAAGCTTTCTTT
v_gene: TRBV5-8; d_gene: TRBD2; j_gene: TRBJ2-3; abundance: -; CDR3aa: CASGLAGAADTQYF; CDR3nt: TGTGCCAGCGGGCTAGCGGGAGCGGCAGATACGCAGTATTTT
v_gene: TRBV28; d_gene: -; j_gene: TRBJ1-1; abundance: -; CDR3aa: CATGGNTEAFF; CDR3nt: TGTGCCACGGGAGGGAACACTGAAGCTTTCTTT
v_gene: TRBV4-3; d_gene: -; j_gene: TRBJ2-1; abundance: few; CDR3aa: CASSQDRMGIYNEQFF; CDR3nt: TGCGCCAGCAGCCAAGATCGGATGGGGATCTACAATGAGCAGTTCTTC
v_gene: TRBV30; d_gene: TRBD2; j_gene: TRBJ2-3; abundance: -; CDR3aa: CLGLAGVTQYF; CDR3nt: TGTCTCGGGCTAGCGGGAGTCACGCAGTATTTT
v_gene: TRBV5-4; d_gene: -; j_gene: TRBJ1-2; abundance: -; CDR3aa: CASSTDSYGYTF; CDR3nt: TGTGCCAGCAGCACAGACAGTTACGGCTACACCTTC
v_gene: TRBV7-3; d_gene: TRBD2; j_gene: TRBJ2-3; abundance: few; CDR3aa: CASSLDGSGGRYF; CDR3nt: TGTGCCAGCAGCTTAGACGGGAGCGGGGGGAGGTATTTT
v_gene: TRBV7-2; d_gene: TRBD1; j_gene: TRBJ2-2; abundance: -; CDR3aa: CASSPDRRNTGELFF; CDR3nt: TGTGCCAGCAGCCCGGACAGGAGGAACACCGGGGAGCTGTTTTTT
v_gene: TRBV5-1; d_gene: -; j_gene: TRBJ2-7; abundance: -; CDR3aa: CASSLESSNSNYEQYF; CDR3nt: TGCGCCAGCAGCTTGGAATCGAGCAACTCTAACTACGAGCAGTACTTC
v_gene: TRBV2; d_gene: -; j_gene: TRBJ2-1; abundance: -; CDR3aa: CASRLRENVNNEQFF; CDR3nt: TGTGCCAGCAGACTCAGGGAGAATGTTAACAATGAGCAGTTCTTC
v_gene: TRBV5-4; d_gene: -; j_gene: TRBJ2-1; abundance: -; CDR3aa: CASSSSGDEQFF; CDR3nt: TGTGCCAGCAGCTCGAGTGGGGATGAGCAGTTCTTC